This T cell receptor (beta chain) was recorded in a study of T cell repertoires in cytomegalovirus infection. V was pared by 5 bases and J by 2 bases, with 9 bases of the junction left unmatched. CDR1 is SGHAT and CDR2 is FQNNGV in the germline V gene. This CDR3 spans 16 amino acids. TCRdb re-analysed the reads in MiXCR, keeping a single row per CDR3 protein. This sample has 95,000 to 120,000 distinct CDR3 sequences; roughly 31% occur once, and the top ten carry less than 45%. With regard to this clonotype: Its matching antigen is unknown.

Material: CD8+ T cells from cultured PBMCs, obtained from culture after CMV antigen stimulation. V gene TRBV11-2 combines with J gene TRBJ2-3; 8 nucleotides line up with TRBD2. The sequence derives from a human donor in good health (CMV status not recorded). Some clones in this sample may be carry-over from other donors' samples. The CDR3 nucleotides read TGTGCCAGCAGCCGGGGGGGGGGCGGAATCACAGATACGCAGTATTTT. Protein: CASSRGGGGITDTQYF. The complete variable domain, with remaining parts taken from reference TRBV11-2 and TRBJ2-3, reads EAGVAQSPRYKIIEKRQSVAFWCNPISGHATLYWYQQILGQGPKLLIQFQNNGVVDDSQLPKDRFSAERLKGVDSTLKIQPAKLEDSAVYLCASSRGGGGITDTQYFGPGTRLTVL.